The entry that follows covers one TCR beta chain sequence. What it binds is not known. CDR1 and CDR2 from the germline V gene are SNHLY and FYNNEI. V lost 7 bases, J lost 9 bases, and 19 bases lay in between. The CDR3 has 14 amino acids. The mixed lymphocyte reaction cells were grown together in coculture at 37°C for over 5 days. These data are taken from a study of siplizumab effects on memory and regulatory T cells. Study-wide findings and caveats: Proliferating CD4+ or CD8+ clones, roughly 75-95% of them, lacked an assignable naive or memory phenotype.

Assayed TCR templates numbered 80,000 to 100,000 for each sample. This table comes from immunoSEQ multiplex PCR, and its TCRdb copy is limited to in-frame clones, with some not included. The repertoire holds more than 12,000 clones, with roughly 40% as singletons. Sequenced sample: CFSE-low (dividing) CD4+ T cells sorted from an allogeneic mixed lymphocyte reaction. V and J are TRBV2 and TRBJ2-1, with D uncertain. The receptor comes from a human donor in good health; the cells came from an allogeneic mixed lymphocyte reaction. Some clones in this sample may be carry-over from other donors' samples. The CDR3 nucleotides are TGTGCCAGCACCCCATGGTGGAGTAGGAGTGAGCAGTTCTTC. Its protein product is CASTPWWSRSEQFF.